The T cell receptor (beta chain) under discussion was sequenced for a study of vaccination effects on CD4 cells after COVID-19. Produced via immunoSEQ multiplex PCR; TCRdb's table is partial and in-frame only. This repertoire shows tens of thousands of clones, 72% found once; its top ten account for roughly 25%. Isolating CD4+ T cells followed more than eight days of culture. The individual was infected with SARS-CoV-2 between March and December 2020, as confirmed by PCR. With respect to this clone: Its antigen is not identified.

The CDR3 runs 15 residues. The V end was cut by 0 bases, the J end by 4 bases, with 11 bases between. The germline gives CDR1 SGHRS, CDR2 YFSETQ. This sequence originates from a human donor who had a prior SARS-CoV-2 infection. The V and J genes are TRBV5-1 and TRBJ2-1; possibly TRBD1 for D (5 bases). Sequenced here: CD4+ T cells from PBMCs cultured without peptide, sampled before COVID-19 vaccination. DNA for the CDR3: TGCGCCAGCAGCTTGGTTCAGGGTACGTACAATGAGCAGTTCTTC. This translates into CASSLVQGTYNEQFF.